Relative to its sample, the clone carrying this TCR beta chain is medium-sized. Measured with immunoSEQ multiplex PCR; TCRdb has only the in-frame clones, and not every one. This table has fewer than 25,000 clones, about 45% appearing once. The plating included 200,000 irradiated, violet-dye-labeled stimulator cells together with 200,000 CFSE-labeled responder cells. Looked up from germline, CDR1 is LNHDA and CDR2 is SQIVND (reference sequence). The length of the CDR3 is 15 residues. Trimming at V came to 5 bases and at J to 2 bases, leaving 6 bases not matched to a gene. These data originate in a study of graft-versus-host responses after intestinal transplantation. Study-level points and caveats: Recipient marrow held GvH clones, some first seen in ileum or blood. Maximum circulating GvH clone levels tracked with early post-transplant HvG decreases.

The clonotype comes from a human patient who was an organ donor for intestinal transplantation. This chain links TRBV19 with TRBJ2-7; 10 nucleotides agree with TRBD2. This sample comprised alloreactive CD8+ T cells from a mixed lymphocyte reaction culture, obtained before transplantation. The subset is: CFSE-low proliferating T cells sorted from approximately six-day pre-transplant mixed lymphocyte reaction (GvH or HvG direction). The CDR3: CASSLGLAATYEQYF. The CDR3 DNA reads TGTGCCAGTAGTCTCGGACTAGCGGCAACCTACGAGCAGTACTTC.